This is a list of T cell receptor beta chains from one sample in a study of cytomegalovirus exposure and HLA in healthy donors. The method was immunoSEQ multiplex PCR; TCRdb's version includes in-frame clones alone and lacks a portion of them. This sample yields tens of thousands of clones, of which about 80% are seen a single time; 23% belongs to the top ten. Sample: PBMCs. The receptor source for this set is a woman aged 50 to 60 in good health and CMV-seropositive. Both conserved end residues are trimmed from each CDR3. D genes are given only for firm matches.

D,V,CDR3
TRBD1,TRBV5-4,ASSPVGGGYEQY
-,TRBV6-1,ASSIWTGSGNTIY
TRBD1,TRBV19,ASSIIPGQGENTEAF
-,TRBV15,ATSRWAGGTDTQY
TRBD1,TRBV10-2,ASRQGVFSPLH
-,TRBV5-6,ASSRAGELF
TRBD1,TRBV11-2,ASSGNRGRGPLYGYT
-,TRBV6-1,ASSPRALGGYEQY
-,TRBV7-3,ASSSYFGARAGELF
TRBD1,TRBV7-8,ASRAGTGQNQPQH
TRBD1,TRBV11-2,ASSLPRQGGVQY
-,TRBV6-1,ASSEGGRQGTDTQY
TRBD2,TRBV11-2,ASSLGALAGANVLT
-,TRBV6-1,ASKSVYNEQF
TRBD2,TRBV11-3,ASSLELAEYNEQF
-,TRBV6-5,ASALSNTGELF
-,TRBV5-1,ASSLVHPGIWTDTQY
TRBD2,TRBV5-4,ASSLGGRASGGRETQY
-,TRBV25-1,ASSEPRVADTQY
-,TRBV11-3,ASSWDGADYGYT
-,TRBV25-1,ASSEPGVRNEKLF
-,TRBV2,ASSPLSYSYNEQF
-,TRBV27,ASSLQETQY
TRBD1,TRBV18,ASSLDRGGNTEAF
-,TRBV5-1,ASSFTGSGTEAF
TRBD2,TRBV7-2,ASTLRTSGGNEQF
-,TRBV13,ASSNRGQIYEQY
TRBD1,TRBV11-2,ASSSGGGNQPQH
TRBD2,TRBV5-1,ASRPLAGGPTDTQY
-,TRBV5-1,ASSLGGFGNEKLF
-,TRBV29-1,SALQAYGYT
TRBD2,TRBV7-3,ASSLLAGATDTQY
TRBD2,TRBV19,ASSGGGWTGELF
TRBD2,TRBV19,ASRVAGADTQY
TRBD1,TRBV13,ASSYNRGQNTEAF
TRBD2,TRBV9,ASSGGLAGARGDNEQF
-,TRBV6-6,ASSYSREIHYGYT